The sequence of this T cell receptor beta chain was determined in a study of neurological immune-mediated disorders. About this clonotype itself: What it binds is not known.

Synthesis of cDNA was accomplished via 5'RACE employing 10-nucleotide random UMIs. MiXCR was run by TCRdb on the 5' RACE reads, yielding one entry per CDR3 protein. The sample contains more than 75,000 distinct CDR3 sequences, around 3.5% of which appear only once. V lost 0 bases and J lost 0, with 8 bases in between. The CDR3 extends over 16 amino acids. Looked up from germline, CDR1 is SGHVS and CDR2 is FQNEAQ. The unsorted libraries had their origin in 2 million PBMCs stored at -80 C. The study, taken as a whole, reports: Phylogenetic grouping put 18 of 34 multiple sclerosis patients' repertoires into one related-CDR3 cluster, a possible signature. The study found the most TCR clonal expansion in HTLV-1-associated myelopathy and the least in multiple sclerosis, below healthy controls.

Specimen: PBMCs. This chain joins TRBV7-8 and TRBJ1-4; D is uncertain. The sequence derives from a woman in her forties or fifties with multiple sclerosis. For the CDR3, the DNA is TGTGCCAGCAGCTTAGCTGGCACCTCAACTAATGAAAAACTGTTTTTT. As protein: CASSLAGTSTNEKLFF.